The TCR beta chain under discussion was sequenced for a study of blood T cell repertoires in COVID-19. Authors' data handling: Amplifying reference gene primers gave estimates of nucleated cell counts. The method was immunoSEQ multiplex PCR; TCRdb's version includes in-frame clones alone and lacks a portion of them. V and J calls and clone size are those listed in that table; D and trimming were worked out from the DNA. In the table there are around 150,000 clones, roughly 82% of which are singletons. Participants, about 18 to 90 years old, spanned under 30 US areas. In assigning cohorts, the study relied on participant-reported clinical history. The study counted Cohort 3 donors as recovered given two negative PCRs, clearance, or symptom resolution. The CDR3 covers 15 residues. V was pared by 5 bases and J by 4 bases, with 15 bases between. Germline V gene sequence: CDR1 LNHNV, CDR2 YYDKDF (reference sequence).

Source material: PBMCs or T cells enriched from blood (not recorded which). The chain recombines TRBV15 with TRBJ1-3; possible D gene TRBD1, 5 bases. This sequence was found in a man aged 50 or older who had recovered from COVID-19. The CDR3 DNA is TGTGCCACCAGCCCGGGGAGGGGAGAAGGAAACACCATATATTTT. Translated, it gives CATSPGRGEGNTIYF.